The T cell receptor (beta chain) under discussion was sequenced for a study of blood T cells in healthy people across ages. With a J-beta primer mix and a sample-barcoded 5' primer, a second PCR ran about 7 to 12 cycles. A single record per CDR3 protein comes from TCRdb applying MiXCR to the 5' RACE reads. This table has over 600,000 distinct CDR3 sequences, around 38% appearing once. V lost 8 bases and J 3 bases, leaving 13 bases between the germline ends. Looked up from germline, CDR1 is MNHEY and CDR2 is SMNVEV (reference sequence). CDR3 length: 14 residues. Specimen: blood. The chain is built from TRBV27 and TRBJ1-4; D may be TRBD1 (5 bases). The receptor comes from an elderly man in good health. As DNA, the CDR3 is TGTGCCAGCTCAAACAGGTTTTCTAATGAAAAACTGTTTTTT. This encodes CASSNRFSNEKLFF. Full variable domain (rest looked up from reference TRBV27 and TRBJ1-4): EAQVTQNPRYLITVTGKKLTVTCSQNMNHEYMSWYRQDPGLGLRQIYYSMNVEVTDKGDVPEGYKVSRKEKRNFPLILESPSPNQTSLYFCASSNRFSNEKLFFGSGTQLSVL.